This TCR beta chain emerged from a study of post-analysis software for immune sequencing data. The study, taken as a whole, reports: Controls' normalized Chao1 diversity significantly exceeded that of multiple sclerosis patients. Roughly 5 TRBV segments occurring more often in patients than controls included TRBV5-6, TRBV5-1 and TRBV20-1.

Unique molecular identifiers were carried by the TCR beta cDNA libraries. Researchers reported 400,000 to 550,000 cDNA molecules coming from approximately 0.91 to 9.4 million T cells. TCRdb itself ran the PCR reads through MiXCR, one entry per CDR3 protein. This table holds about 260,000 distinct CDR3 sequences, approximately 34% found once. Germline assignment: CDR1 SGHDT and CDR2 YYEEEE. This CDR3 has 16 amino acids. V lost 0 bases, J lost 5 bases, and 7 bases stayed unmatched. There are many counts of this clonotype. The antigen remains undetermined. Sequencing used blood. This chain links TRBV5-6 with TRBJ2-5; 10 bases agree with TRBD1. The sequence was collected from a girl aged 5-17 years with multiple sclerosis. CDR3 bases: TGTGCCAGCAGCTTGGGGGGGACAGGGGTCAGGGAGACCCAGTACTTC. It yields the protein CASSLGGTGVRETQYF. Full variable domain (rest looked up from reference TRBV5-6 and TRBJ2-5): DAGVTQSPTHLIKTRGQQVTLRCSPKSGHDTVSWYQQALGQGPQFIFQYYEEEERQRGNFPDRFSGHQFPNYSSELNVNALLLGDSALYLCASSLGGTGVRETQYFGPGTRLLVL.